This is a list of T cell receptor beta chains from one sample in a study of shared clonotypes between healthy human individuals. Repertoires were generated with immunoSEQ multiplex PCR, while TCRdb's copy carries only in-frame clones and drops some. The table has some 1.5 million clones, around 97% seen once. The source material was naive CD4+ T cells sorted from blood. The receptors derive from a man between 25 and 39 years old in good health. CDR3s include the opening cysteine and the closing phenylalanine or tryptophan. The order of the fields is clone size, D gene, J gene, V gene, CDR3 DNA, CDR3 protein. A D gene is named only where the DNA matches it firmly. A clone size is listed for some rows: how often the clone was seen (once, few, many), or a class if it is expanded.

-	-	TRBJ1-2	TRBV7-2	TGTGCCAGCAGCCCTATCGGGAAGTCCCGGGATGGCTACACCTTC	CASSPIGKSRDGYTF
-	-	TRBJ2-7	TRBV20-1	TGCAGTGCTTGGGACACCCCTGAGCAGTACTTC	CSAWDTPEQYF
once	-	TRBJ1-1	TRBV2	TGTGCCAGCAGCGTACAGACAACGGGGAACACTGAAGCTTTCTTT	CASSVQTTGNTEAFF
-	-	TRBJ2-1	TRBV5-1	TGCGCCAGCAGCCCTGGTGGGGTATACAATGAGCAGTTCTTC	CASSPGGVYNEQFF
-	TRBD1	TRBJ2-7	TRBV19	TGTGCCAGTAGTGGGGGACAGGGGGCCTACGAGCAGTACTTC	CASSGGQGAYEQYF
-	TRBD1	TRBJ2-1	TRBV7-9	TGTGCCAGCAGTCGCTCCGGGACAGGGGTCCATGAGCAGTTCTTC	CASSRSGTGVHEQFF
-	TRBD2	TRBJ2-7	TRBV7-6	TGTGCCAGCAGTTGGACTAGCGGAGGAGCCTACGAGCAGTACTTC	CASSWTSGGAYEQYF
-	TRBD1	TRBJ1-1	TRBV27	TGTGCCAGTGGGGACAGGGCCTATAACACTGAAGCTTTCTTT	CASGDRAYNTEAFF
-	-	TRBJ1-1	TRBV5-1	TGCGCCAGCAGTCAAGATTCCCAGAACACTGAAGCTTTCTTT	CASSQDSQNTEAFF
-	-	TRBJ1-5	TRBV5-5	TGTGCCAGCAGCAGTTTTCCCCCCCAGGGTTCCAGCAATCAGCCCCAGCATTTT	CASSSFPPQGSSNQPQHF
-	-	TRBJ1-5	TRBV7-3	TGTGCCAGCAGCGAGGGAACGAATCAGCCCCAGCATTTT	CASSEGTNQPQHF
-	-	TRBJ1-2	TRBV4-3	TGCGCCAGCAGCCAAGACTCTCGGAACTATGGCTACACCTTC	CASSQDSRNYGYTF
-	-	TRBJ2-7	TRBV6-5	TGTGCCAGCAGTGGCCTGGGACGGCAGTACTTC	CASSGLGRQYF
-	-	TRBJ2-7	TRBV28	TGTGCCAGCAGTTCGGTCTCAGATACCTACGAGCAGTACTTC	CASSSVSDTYEQYF
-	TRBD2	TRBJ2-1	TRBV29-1	TGCAGCGTTGGATCAAGACTAGCTAGGAATGAGCAGTTCTTC	CSVGSRLARNEQFF
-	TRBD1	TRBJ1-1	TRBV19	TGTGCCAGCTCGGGACAGGCGAACACTGAAGCTTTCTTT	CASSGQANTEAFF
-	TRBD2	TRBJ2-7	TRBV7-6	TGTGCCAGCAGCTTAGGGACTAGCGGCCTCTACGAGCAGTACTTC	CASSLGTSGLYEQYF
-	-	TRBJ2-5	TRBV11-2	TGTGCCAGCAGCTTAGGCCACGGGACCCAGTACTTC	CASSLGHGTQYF
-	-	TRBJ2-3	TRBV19	TGTGCCAGTAGACCCTTCTCGACAGCCCGAGGTTCGGATACGCAGTATTTT	CASRPFSTARGSDTQYF
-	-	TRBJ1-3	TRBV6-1	TGTGCCAGCAGCCTAGGGACGTCTGGAAACACCATATATTTT	CASSLGTSGNTIYF
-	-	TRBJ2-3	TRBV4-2	TGTGCCAGCAGCCGGGGGCGGCGGGAGAGAGATACGCAGTATTTT	CASSRGRRERDTQYF
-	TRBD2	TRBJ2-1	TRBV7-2	TGTGCCAGCAGCTTAGCGGTCACTAGCGGCCTCAACAATGAGCAGTTCTTC	CASSLAVTSGLNNEQFF
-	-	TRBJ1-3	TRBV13	TGTGCCAGCAGCCTGAACACGGGGCCTGGAAACACCATATATTTT	CASSLNTGPGNTIYF
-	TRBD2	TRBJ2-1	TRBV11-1	TGTGCCAGCAGTCTGCTTGGGACTAGCGCATACAATGAGCAGTTCTTC	CASSLLGTSAYNEQFF
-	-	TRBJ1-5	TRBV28	TGTGCCAGCAGTTTAGCGGTCAGGTGGGGTCAGCATTTT	CASSLAVRWGQHF
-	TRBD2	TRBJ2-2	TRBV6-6	TGTGCCAGCAGTTGGGCTAGCGGAACCGCCGGGGAGCTGTTTTTT	CASSWASGTAGELFF
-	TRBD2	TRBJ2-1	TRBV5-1	TGCGCCAGCAGCTACGGGACTAGCGGGATGAGGAGTAATGAGCAGTTCTTC	CASSYGTSGMRSNEQFF
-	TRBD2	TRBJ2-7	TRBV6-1	TGTGCCGAAGGCGGGGGGCCCTACGAGCAGTACTTC	CAEGGGPYEQYF
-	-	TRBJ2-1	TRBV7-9	TGTGCCAGCAGCTTAGCTGCCGGTAATAATGAGCAGTTCTTC	CASSLAAGNNEQFF
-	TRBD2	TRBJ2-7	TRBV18	TGTGCCAGCTCTCCGAGCGGGACCCGGGACGAGCAGTACTTC	CASSPSGTRDEQYF
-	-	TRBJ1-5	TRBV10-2	TGCGCCAGCAGTGATAGGGGAGGTCAGCCCCAGCATTTT	CASSDRGGQPQHF
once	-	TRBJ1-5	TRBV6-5	TGTGCCAGCAGTTCGGGGCAGTTGGGGCAGCCCCAGCATTTT	CASSSGQLGQPQHF
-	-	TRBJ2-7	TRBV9	TGTGCCAGCAGCGTAGGAGTCATAGGCGCCTACGAGCAGTACTTC	CASSVGVIGAYEQYF
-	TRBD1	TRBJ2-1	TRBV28	TGTGCCAGCAGCCCACAGGGGGCGGGGTACAATGAGCAGTTCTTC	CASSPQGAGYNEQFF
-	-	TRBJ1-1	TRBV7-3	TGTGCCAGCAGCTTAAAGGGGGGCACTGAAGCTTTCTTT	CASSLKGGTEAFF
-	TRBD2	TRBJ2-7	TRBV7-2	TGTGCCAGCAGCTACCGGACTAGCGGGAGGAGGAACGAGCAGTACTTC	CASSYRTSGRRNEQYF
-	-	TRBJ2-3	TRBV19	TGTGCCAGTAGTATTCTCGGACGCACAGATACGCAGTATTTT	CASSILGRTDTQYF
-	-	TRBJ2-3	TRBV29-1	TGCAGCGTTGAACGCTCGGTCACAGATACGCAGTATTTT	CSVERSVTDTQYF
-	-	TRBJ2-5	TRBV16	TGTGCCAGCAGCCCACAGGGAGGTAACCAAGAGACCCAGTACTTC	CASSPQGGNQETQYF
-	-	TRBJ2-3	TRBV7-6	TGTGCCAGCAGCTTAGCGAGGGGACGGATAACCCCCACAGATACGCAGTATTTT	CASSLARGRITPTDTQYF
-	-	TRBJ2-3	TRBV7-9	TGTGCCAGCAGCCCACTCGGTCGGAGGGGTGAGGATACGCAGTATTTT	CASSPLGRRGEDTQYF
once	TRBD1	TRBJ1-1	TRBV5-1	TGCGCCAGCAGCTCGGGACAGGGGGCAATTAAGGACACTGAAGCTTTCTTT	CASSSGQGAIKDTEAFF
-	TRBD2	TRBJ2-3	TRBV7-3	TGTGCCAGCAGCTTAAGACGGCTAGCGGGAGCAGATACGCAGTATTTT	CASSLRRLAGADTQYF
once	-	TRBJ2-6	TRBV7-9	TGTGCCAGCAGCTCCCCGACAGGTAGCTCTGGGGCCAACGTCCTGACTTTC	CASSSPTGSSGANVLTF
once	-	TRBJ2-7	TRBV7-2	TGTGCCAGCAGCTTCCCGCTTAATACAGGGAGAAGGGTCCACGAGCAGTACTTC	CASSFPLNTGRRVHEQYF
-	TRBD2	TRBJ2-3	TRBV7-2	TGTGCCAGCAGCCCCCAAAAACTAGCGACCACAGATACGCAGTATTTT	CASSPQKLATTDTQYF
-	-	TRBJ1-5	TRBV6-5	TGTGCCAGCAGTGACCAATACAGGGCCAAGCCCCAGCATTTT	CASSDQYRAKPQHF
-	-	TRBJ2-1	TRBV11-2	TGTGCCAGCAGTAGAGGACAGTTTGAGCAGTTCTTC	CASSRGQFEQFF
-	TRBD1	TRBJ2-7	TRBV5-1	TGCGCCAGCAGCGACACCGGGACAGGGGGCGAGCAGTACTTC	CASSDTGTGGEQYF
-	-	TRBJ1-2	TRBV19	TGTGCCAGTAGTTCCGGAGGTAGGAACTATGGCTACACCTTC	CASSSGGRNYGYTF
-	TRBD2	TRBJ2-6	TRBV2	TGTGCCAGCAGTGAAGCGCTGACTAGCGGGGCTGGGGCCAACGTCCTGACTTTC	CASSEALTSGAGANVLTF
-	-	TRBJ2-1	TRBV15	TGTGCCACCAGCACCGATGGCGTTCGGGCCTTCAATGAGCAGTTCTTC	CATSTDGVRAFNEQFF
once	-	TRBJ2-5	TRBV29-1	TGCAGCTCCCAGGGGGGGGAAGGGGCCCAGTACTTC	CSSQGGEGAQYF
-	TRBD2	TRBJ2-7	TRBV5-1	TGCGCCAGCAGCTTTGGGACTAGCGGGAGTTACGAGCAGTACTTC	CASSFGTSGSYEQYF